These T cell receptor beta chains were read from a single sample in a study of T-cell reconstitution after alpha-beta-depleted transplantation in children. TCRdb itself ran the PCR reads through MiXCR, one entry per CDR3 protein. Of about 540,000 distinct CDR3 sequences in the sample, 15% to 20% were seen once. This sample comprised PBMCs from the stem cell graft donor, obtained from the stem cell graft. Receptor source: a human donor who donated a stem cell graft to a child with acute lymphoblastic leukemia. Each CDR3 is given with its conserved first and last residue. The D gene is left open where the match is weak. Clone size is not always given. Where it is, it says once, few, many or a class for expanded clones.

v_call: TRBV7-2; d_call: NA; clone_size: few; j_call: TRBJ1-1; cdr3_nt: TGTGCCAGCAGCTCCCGCTGGGAGGTGAACACTGAAGCTTTCTTT; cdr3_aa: CASSSRWEVNTEAFF
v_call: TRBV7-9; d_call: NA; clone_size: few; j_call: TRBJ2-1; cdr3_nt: TGTGCCAGCTCGGGGAGACAGTCGACTTACAATGAGCAGTTCTTC; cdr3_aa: CASSGRQSTYNEQFF
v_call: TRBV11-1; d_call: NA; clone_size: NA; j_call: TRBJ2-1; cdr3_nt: TGTGCCAGCAGCTCAACCGAGCGGAGGGAGGTGCCCTACAATGAGCAGTTCTTC; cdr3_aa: CASSSTERREVPYNEQFF
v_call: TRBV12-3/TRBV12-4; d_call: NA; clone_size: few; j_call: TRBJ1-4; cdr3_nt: TGTGCCAGCAGGGGTAGGCCCGGCCCCCAAGTTTTT; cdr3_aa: CASRGRPGPQVF
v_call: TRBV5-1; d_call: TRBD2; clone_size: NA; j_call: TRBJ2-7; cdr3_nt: TGCGCCAGCAGCTTGCCACTAGCGGGGAACTCCTACGAGCAGTACTTC; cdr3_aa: CASSLPLAGNSYEQYF
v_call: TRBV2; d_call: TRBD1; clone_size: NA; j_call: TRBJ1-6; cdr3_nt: TGTGCCAGCAGTGATCTCGACAGGGATTTAGTTTCACCCCTCCACTTT; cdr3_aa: CASSDLDRDLVSPLHF
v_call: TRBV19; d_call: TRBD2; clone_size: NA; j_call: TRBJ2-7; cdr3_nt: TGTGCCAGTCGGTCAACTAGCGCAACCTACGAGCAGTACTTC; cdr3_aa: CASRSTSATYEQYF
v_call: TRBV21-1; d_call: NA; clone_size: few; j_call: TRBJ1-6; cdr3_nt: TGTGCCAGCAGCAACACAGGGGCCGAGCTTCATTCACCCCTCCACTTT; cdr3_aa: CASSNTGAELHSPLHF
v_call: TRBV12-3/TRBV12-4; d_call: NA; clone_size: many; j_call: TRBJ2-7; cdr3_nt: TGTGCCAGCCGGGGGACAGAGTCCTACGAGCAGTACTTC; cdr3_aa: CASRGTESYEQYF
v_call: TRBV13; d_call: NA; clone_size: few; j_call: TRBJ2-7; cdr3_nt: TGTGCCAGCAGCCTAGCCCGGGACGGGTACGAGCAGTACTTC; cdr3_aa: CASSLARDGYEQYF
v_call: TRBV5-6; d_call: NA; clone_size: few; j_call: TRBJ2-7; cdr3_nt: TGTGCCAGCAGCTTGGTAACAGGGCCTCCTTCCTACGAGCAGTACTTC; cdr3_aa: CASSLVTGPPSYEQYF
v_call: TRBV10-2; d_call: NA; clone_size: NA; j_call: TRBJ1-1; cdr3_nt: TGCGCCAGCAGTGAGGGCAGAGAAGCTTTCTTT; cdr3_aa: CASSEGREAFF
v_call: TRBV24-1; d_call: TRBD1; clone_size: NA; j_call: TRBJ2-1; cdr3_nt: TGTGCCACCAGTGATAGTTGGACAGGGGACGCGTACAATGAGCAGTTCTTC; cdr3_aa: CATSDSWTGDAYNEQFF
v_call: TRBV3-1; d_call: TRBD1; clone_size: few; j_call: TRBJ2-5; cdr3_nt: TGTGCCAGCAGCCAGACAGGGGGGAAAGAGACCCAGTACTTC; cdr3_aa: CASSQTGGKETQYF